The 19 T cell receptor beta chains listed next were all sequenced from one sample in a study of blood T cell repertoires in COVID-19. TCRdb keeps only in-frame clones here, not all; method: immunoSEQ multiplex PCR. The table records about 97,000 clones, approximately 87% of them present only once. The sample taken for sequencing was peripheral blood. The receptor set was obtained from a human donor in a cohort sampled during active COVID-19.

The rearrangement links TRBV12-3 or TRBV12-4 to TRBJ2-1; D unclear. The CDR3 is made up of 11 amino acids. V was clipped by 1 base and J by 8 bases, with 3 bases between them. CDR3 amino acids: CASSLEHEQFF. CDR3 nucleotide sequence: TGTGCCAGCAGTTTAGAGCATGAGCAGTTCTTC.

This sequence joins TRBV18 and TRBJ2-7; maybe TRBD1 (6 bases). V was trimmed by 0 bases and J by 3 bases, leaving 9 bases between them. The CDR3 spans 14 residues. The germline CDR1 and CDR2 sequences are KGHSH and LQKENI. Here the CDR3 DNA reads TGTGCCAGCTCACCACCCGACAGGCACTACGAGCAGTACTTC. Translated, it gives CASSPPDRHYEQYF. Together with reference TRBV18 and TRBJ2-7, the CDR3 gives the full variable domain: NAGVMQNPRHLVRRRGQEARLRCSPMKGHSHVYWYRQLPEEGLKFMVYLQKENIIDESGMPKERFSAEFPKEGPSILRIQQVVRGDSAAYFCASSPPDRHYEQYFGPGTRLTVT.

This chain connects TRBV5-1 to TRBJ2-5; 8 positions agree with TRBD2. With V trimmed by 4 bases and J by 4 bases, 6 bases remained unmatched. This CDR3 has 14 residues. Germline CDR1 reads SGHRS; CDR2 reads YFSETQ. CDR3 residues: CASSTGTSGETQYF. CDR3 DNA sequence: TGCGCCAGCAGCACTGGGACTAGTGGAGAGACCCAGTACTTC.

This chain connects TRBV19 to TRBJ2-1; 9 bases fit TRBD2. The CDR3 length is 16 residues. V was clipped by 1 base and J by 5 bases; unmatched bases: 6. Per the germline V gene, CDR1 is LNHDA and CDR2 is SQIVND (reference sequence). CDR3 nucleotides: TGTGCCAGTAGTATAGTACGCCTAGCGGGGCACAATGAGCAGTTCTTC. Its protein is CASSIVRLAGHNEQFF.

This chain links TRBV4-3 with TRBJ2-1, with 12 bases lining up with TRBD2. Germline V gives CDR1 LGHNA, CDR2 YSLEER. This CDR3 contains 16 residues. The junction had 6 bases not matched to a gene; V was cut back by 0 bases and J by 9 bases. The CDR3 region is CASSQELAGGWGEQFF. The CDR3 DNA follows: TGCGCCAGCAGCCAAGAACTAGCGGGAGGTTGGGGTGAGCAGTTCTTC.

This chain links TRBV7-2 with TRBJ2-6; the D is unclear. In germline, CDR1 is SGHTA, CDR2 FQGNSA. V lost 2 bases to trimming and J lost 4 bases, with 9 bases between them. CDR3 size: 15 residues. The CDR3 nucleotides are TGTGCCAGCAGCTTACCGCTATCCGGGGCCAACGTCCTGACTTTC. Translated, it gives CASSLPLSGANVLTF. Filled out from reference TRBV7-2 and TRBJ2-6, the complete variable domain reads GAGVSQSPSNKVTEKGKDVELRCDPISGHTALYWYRQSLGQGLEFLIYFQGNSAPDKSGLPSDRFSAERTGGSVSTLTIQRTQQEDSAVYLCASSLPLSGANVLTFGAGSRLTVL.

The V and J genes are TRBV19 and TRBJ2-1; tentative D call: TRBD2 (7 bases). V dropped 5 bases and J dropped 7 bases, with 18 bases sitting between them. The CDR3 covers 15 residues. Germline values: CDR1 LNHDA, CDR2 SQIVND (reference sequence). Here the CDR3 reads CASSEQGGYRNEQFF. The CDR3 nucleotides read TGTGCCAGTAGTGAACAGGGAGGGTATAGGAATGAGCAGTTCTTC.

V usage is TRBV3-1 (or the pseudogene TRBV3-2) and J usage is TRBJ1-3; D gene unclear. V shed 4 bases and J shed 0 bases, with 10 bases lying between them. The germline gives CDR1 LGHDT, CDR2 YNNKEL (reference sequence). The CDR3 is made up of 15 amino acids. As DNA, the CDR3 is TGTGCCAGCAGCCTCCGGGTCCTCTCTGGAAACACCATATATTTT. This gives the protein CASSLRVLSGNTIYF.

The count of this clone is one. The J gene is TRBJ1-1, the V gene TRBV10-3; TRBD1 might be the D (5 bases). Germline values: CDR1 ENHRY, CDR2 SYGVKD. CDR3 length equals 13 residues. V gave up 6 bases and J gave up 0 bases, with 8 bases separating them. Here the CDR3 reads CAIRDTMNTEAFF. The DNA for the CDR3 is TGTGCCATCAGGGACACGATGAACACTGAAGCTTTCTTT.

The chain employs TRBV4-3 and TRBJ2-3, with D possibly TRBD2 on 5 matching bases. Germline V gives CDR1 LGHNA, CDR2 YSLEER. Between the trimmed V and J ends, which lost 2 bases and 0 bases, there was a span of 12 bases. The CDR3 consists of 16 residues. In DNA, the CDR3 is TGCGCCAGCAGCCAATACTCGGGAACTAGCACAGATACGCAGTATTTT. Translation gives CASSQYSGTSTDTQYF.

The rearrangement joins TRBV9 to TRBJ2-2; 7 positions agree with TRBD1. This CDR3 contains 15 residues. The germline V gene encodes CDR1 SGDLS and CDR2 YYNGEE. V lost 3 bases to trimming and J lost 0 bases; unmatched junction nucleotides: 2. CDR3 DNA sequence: TGTGCCAGCAGCGACAGGGGTGCGAACACCGGGGAGCTGTTTTTT. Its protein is CASSDRGANTGELFF.

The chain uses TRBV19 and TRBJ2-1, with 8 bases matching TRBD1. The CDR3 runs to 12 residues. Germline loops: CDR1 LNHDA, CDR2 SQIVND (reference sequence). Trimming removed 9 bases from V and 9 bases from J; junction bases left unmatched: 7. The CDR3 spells CASSSGGAEQFF. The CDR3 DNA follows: TGTGCCAGCTCGTCAGGGGGCGCTGAGCAGTTCTTC.

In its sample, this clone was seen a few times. CDR3 nucleotide sequence: TGTGCCAGCAGCTTAGGCAGGGCCCAGCCCCAGCATTTT. This sequence encodes CASSLGRAQPQHF. V is TRBV7-9 and J is TRBJ1-5, with a weak D call TRBD1 (5 bases). Germline CDR1 reads SEHNR; CDR2 reads FQNEAQ (reference sequence). V shed 1 base and J shed 7 bases, with 8 bases lying between them. This CDR3 is built from 13 residues.

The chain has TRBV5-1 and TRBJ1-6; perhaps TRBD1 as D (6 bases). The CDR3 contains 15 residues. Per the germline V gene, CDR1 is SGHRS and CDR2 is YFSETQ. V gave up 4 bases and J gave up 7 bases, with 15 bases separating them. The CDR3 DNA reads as TGCGCCAGCAGCCTCGGACAGTTACAAAATTCACCCCTCCACTTT. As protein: CASSLGQLQNSPLHF.

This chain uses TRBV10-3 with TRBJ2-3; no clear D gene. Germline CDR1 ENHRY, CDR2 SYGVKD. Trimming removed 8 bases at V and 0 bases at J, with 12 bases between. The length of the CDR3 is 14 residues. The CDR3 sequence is CAIRLAESTDTQYF. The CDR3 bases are TGTGCCATCCGATTGGCGGAGAGCACAGATACGCAGTATTTT.

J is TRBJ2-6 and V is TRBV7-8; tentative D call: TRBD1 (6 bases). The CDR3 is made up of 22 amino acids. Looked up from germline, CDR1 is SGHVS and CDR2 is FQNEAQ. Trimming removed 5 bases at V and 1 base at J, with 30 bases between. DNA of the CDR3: TGTGCCAGCAGCACCCTACTCACCCAGGGGAACTCCGAGAAATCTGGGGCCAACGTCCTGACTTTC. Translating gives CASSTLLTQGNSEKSGANVLTF. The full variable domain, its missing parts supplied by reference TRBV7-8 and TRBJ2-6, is GAGVSQSPRYKVAKRGQDVALRCDPISGHVSLFWYQQALGQGPEFLTYFQNEAQLDKSGLPSDRFFAERPEGSVSTLKIQRTQQEDSAVYLCASSTLLTQGNSEKSGANVLTFGAGSRLTVL.

The CDR3, as DNA: TGTGCCAGCAGCCCATGGGCAGGGGGCCGTCAAGAGACCCAGTACTTC. Its protein is CASSPWAGGRQETQYF. This chain connects TRBV9 to TRBJ2-5, with TRBD1 matching over 8 bases. J lost 2 bases, V lost 4 bases, and 10 bases had no gene match. The CDR3 spans 16 residues. Germline values: CDR1 SGDLS, CDR2 YYNGEE. Complete variable domain (other parts from reference TRBV9 and TRBJ2-5): DSGVTQTPKHLITATGQRVTLRCSPRSGDLSVYWYQQSLDQGLQFLIQYYNGEERAKGNILERFSAQQFPDLHSELNLSSLELGDSALYFCASSPWAGGRQETQYFGPGTRLLVL.

Here the CDR3 reads CASSLKGLTASTDTQYF. As DNA, the CDR3 is TGTGCCAGCAGCTTAAAGGGGCTTACAGCTAGCACAGATACGCAGTATTTT. This chain connects TRBV7-3 to TRBJ2-3; D perhaps matches TRBD1 (5 bases). Germline values: CDR1 SGHTA, CDR2 FQGTGA. The CDR3 spans 17 residues. Trimming removed 1 base at V and 0 bases at J, with 14 bases between.

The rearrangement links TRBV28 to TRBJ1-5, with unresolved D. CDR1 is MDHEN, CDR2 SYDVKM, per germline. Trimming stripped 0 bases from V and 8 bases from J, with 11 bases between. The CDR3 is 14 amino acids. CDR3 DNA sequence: TGTGCCAGCAGTTTATGGGGTGCAGGCGAGCCCCAGCATTTT. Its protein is CASSLWGAGEPQHF.